Following are 27 T cell receptor beta chains from one sample sequenced in a study of T cell changes during pregnancy in multiple sclerosis. Profiled with immunoSEQ multiplex PCR; TCRdb holds only in-frame clones, not every one. The repertoire holds 30,000 to 45,000 clones, with roughly 91% as singletons. The specimen comprised CD8+ T cells from peripheral blood mononuclear cells, sampled in the second trimester of pregnancy. Receptor source: a female donor with multiple sclerosis, enrolled in a pregnancy study.

The chain links TRBV2 to TRBJ1-1, with a possible D match to TRBD1 (5 bases). This CDR3 region has 12 residues. Trimming pared 9 bases from V and 10 bases from J, leaving 18 bases between. Germline V CDR1 and CDR2: SNHLY, FYNNEI. CDR3 in amino acids: CASLPVLGGAFF. CDR3 bases: TGTGCCAGTCTACCCGTGTTGGGGGGAGCTTTCTTT.

The chain has TRBV2 and TRBJ2-7; the D is unclear. CDR1 and CDR2 (germline): SNHLY, FYNNEI. CDR3 length equals 14 residues. Trimming left V 4 bases short and J 5 bases short, with 15 bases between. CDR3 in amino acids: CASSVRVSVDEQYF. The CDR3 bases are TGTGCCAGCAGTGTTCGGGTTAGTGTGGACGAGCAGTACTTC. Full variable domain (missing parts from reference TRBV2 and TRBJ2-7): EPEVTQTPSHQVTQMGQEVILRCVPISNHLYFYWYRQILGQKVEFLVSFYNNEISEKSEIFDDQFSVERPDGSNFTLKIRSTKLEDSAMYFCASSVRVSVDEQYFGPGTRLTVT.

This clone was recorded once. The CDR3 DNA sequence: TGCAGCGTTGTGACCCTAAGACATAGCTACGAGCAGTACTTC. Translated: CSVVTLRHSYEQYF. The chain combines TRBV29-1 with TRBJ2-7; unclear D gene. The germline V gene encodes CDR1 SQVTM and CDR2 ANQGSEA. V gave up 4 bases and J gave up 3 bases, with 16 bases separating them. The CDR3 runs 14 residues.

The chain combines TRBV29-1 with TRBJ1-1; the match to TRBD1 covers 10 bases. V trimming: 2 bases; J trimming: 3 bases; junction bases outside the gene matches: 6. The CDR3 runs to 15 residues. The germline V gene has CDR1 SQVTM and CDR2 ANQGSEA. The CDR3 region is CSVETLDRGYTEAFF. Written as DNA, the CDR3 is TGCAGCGTTGAAACGTTGGACAGGGGGTACACTGAAGCTTTCTTT.

The rearrangement links TRBV11-1 to TRBJ2-7, with a tentative D call TRBD1 (6 bases). V was clipped by 3 bases and J by 3 bases, with 9 bases between them. The CDR3 is 13 residues long. CDR1 is SGHAT and CDR2 is FQDESV in the germline V gene (reference sequence). The CDR3 region is CASSFGTLYEQYF. CDR3 DNA sequence: TGTGCCAGCAGCTTCGGGACACTCTACGAGCAGTACTTC. Based on the CDR3 plus reference TRBV11-1 and TRBJ2-7, the full variable domain is EAEVAQSPRYKITEKSQAVAFWCDPISGHATLYWYRQILGQGPELLVQFQDESVVDDSQLPKDRFSAERLKGVDSTLKIQPAELGDSAMYLCASSFGTLYEQYFGPGTRLTVT.

The chain links TRBV6-1 to TRBJ2-5; possibly TRBD2 for D (5 bases). The CDR3 is made up of 15 amino acids. In germline, CDR1 is MNHNS, CDR2 SASEGT. Deletions cut 3 bases from V and 0 bases from J, with 11 bases between. The CDR3 region is CASSDQRTYQETQYF. The CDR3 DNA sequence: TGTGCCAGCAGTGACCAGCGGACGTACCAAGAGACCCAGTACTTC.

The chain is built from TRBV6-5 and TRBJ1-1, with a weak D call TRBD1 (6 bases). Germline loops: CDR1 MNHEY, CDR2 SVGAGI. This CDR3 is built from 14 residues. The V and J ends lost 4 bases and 0 bases respectively, with 9 bases between them. The CDR3 sequence: CASSSGALNTEAFF. The CDR3 nucleotides are TGTGCCAGCAGTTCAGGGGCCCTGAACACTGAAGCTTTCTTT.

CDR3 residues: CASSAAPGGPYNEQFF. CDR3 sequence (DNA): TGTGCCAGCAGCGCCGCCCCGGGCGGGCCCTACAATGAGCAGTTCTTC. This sequence joins TRBV9 and TRBJ2-1, with a possible D match to TRBD2 (5 bases). V was shortened by 3 bases and J by 2 bases, with 15 bases between the two germline ends. Germline V gene lookup returns CDR1 SGDLS and CDR2 YYNGEE. The CDR3 spans 16 residues.

This chain links TRBV4-1 with TRBJ2-7, with D tentatively TRBD1 (6 bases). Trimming removed 5 bases at V and 5 bases at J, with 19 bases between. The CDR3 has 15 residues. The germline gives CDR1 MGHRA, CDR2 YSYEKL. As DNA, the CDR3 is TGCGCCAGCAGCGTCCCTGACAGGTTATCGAACGAGCAGTACTTC. Its translation is CASSVPDRLSNEQYF.

The chain is built from TRBV28 and TRBJ2-3; 11 positions agree with TRBD2. Germline CDR1 is MDHEN and CDR2 is SYDVKM. The CDR3 has 17 amino acids. V shed 5 bases, J shed 2 bases, and the junction held 9 bases outside the gene matches. The CDR3 DNA follows: TGTGCCAGCAGTCGAGTACTAGCGGGAGATGACACAGATACGCAGTATTTT. This codes for CASSRVLAGDDTDTQYF.

The V call is TRBV27, the J call TRBJ2-7; D not resolved. Trimming took 2 bases from V and 1 from J, leaving 9 bases between them. The CDR3 is 14 amino acids. Germline V gene data show CDR1 as MNHEY and CDR2 as SMNVEV (reference sequence). The CDR3 loop is CASSLRGQSYEQYF. In DNA, the CDR3 is TGTGCCAGCAGTTTAAGAGGCCAGTCCTACGAGCAGTACTTC.

The chain recombines TRBV5-5 with TRBJ2-7; perhaps TRBD1 as D (6 bases). V lost 3 bases and J 3 bases, leaving 22 bases between the germline ends. This CDR3 has 17 residues. Germline V gives CDR1 SGHKS, CDR2 YYEKEE (reference sequence). CDR3 loop: CASSSHRERARHYEQYF. CDR3 bases: TGTGCCAGCAGCTCCCACAGGGAAAGGGCTCGGCACTACGAGCAGTACTTC.

This rearrangement joins TRBV18 to TRBJ2-2; the match to TRBD2 covers 13 bases. In germline, CDR1 is KGHSH, CDR2 LQKENI. V lost 3 bases and J lost 4; bases outside the gene matches: 14. The CDR3 has 20 residues. CDR3 in amino acids: CASSPRSLAGGGHRTGELFF. Written as DNA, the CDR3 is TGTGCCAGCTCACCCCGCTCACTAGCGGGGGGGGGTCACCGCACCGGGGAGCTGTTTTTT.

This clone was seen a few times. The CDR3 region has the DNA TGTGCCAGTAGTATTACGTATGCCACTGACTACGAGCAGTACTTC. Amino acid sequence: CASSITYATDYEQYF. The rearrangement uses TRBV19 and TRBJ2-7; D is unresolved. CDR1 is LNHDA and CDR2 is SQIVND in the germline V gene (reference sequence). Between the trimmed V and J ends, which lost 3 bases and 3 bases, there was a span of 15 bases. The CDR3 contains 15 residues.

The chain carries TRBV7-6 and TRBJ2-1; 8 nucleotides agree with TRBD2. The CDR3 contains 17 residues. CDR1 is SGHVS and CDR2 is FNYEAQ in the germline V gene. J was trimmed by 2 bases and V by 2 bases; bases with no gene match: 8. In DNA form, the CDR3 reads TGTGCCAGCAGCTTATTGGCCGGGACTAGTACCTACAATGAGCAGTTCTTC. Residues: CASSLLAGTSTYNEQFF.

This chain uses TRBV29-1 with TRBJ1-2; 7 positions match TRBD1. Germline-derived CDR1 and CDR2 are SQVTM and ANQGSEA. The CDR3 spans 13 residues. V was clipped by 6 bases and J by 3 bases; unmatched bases: 7. CDR3 amino acids: CSVWLDRDYGYTF. Here the CDR3 DNA reads TGCAGCGTATGGCTCGACAGGGACTATGGCTACACCTTC.

The V gene is TRBV21-1, the J gene TRBJ2-5; TRBD2, the table's D call, lacks a check against the DNA. TRBV21-1 is a known pseudogene. The CDR3 runs 16 residues. CDR3 region: CASSILAGLDQETQYF. The CDR3 coding sequence is TGTGCCAGCAGCATTTTGGCTGGACTAGATCAAGAGACCCAGTACTTC.

The chain recombines TRBV9 with TRBJ1-4; D gene unclear. Germline V lookup: CDR1 SGDLS, CDR2 YYNGEE. The CDR3 spans 15 residues. V was trimmed by 0 bases and J by 8 bases, leaving 14 bases between them. In DNA form, the CDR3 reads TGTGCCAGCAGCGTAGCTATCCGGGTCGGAGAAAAACTGTTTTTT. Protein product: CASSVAIRVGEKLFF.

The CDR3 region has the DNA TGTGCCAGCAGCTTAGGCTTTGGCAGGGAACCTGGAAACACCATATATTTT. Translating it yields CASSLGFGREPGNTIYF. The V gene is TRBV7-9, the J gene TRBJ1-3, with D possibly matching TRBD1 (5 bases). V was shortened by 1 base and J by 2 bases, with 15 bases between the two germline ends. The CDR3 totals 17 residues. Germline CDR1 and CDR2: SEHNR and FQNEAQ (reference sequence).

The V gene is TRBV29-1, the J gene TRBJ2-7; 8 positions agree with TRBD2. V dropped 6 bases and J dropped 2; count of bases not matched to a gene: 9. The germline gives CDR1 SQVTM, CDR2 ANQGSEA. There are 14 residues in the CDR3. This chain's CDR3 is CSVGTSGGPYEQYF. The CDR3 DNA reads as TGCAGCGTCGGGACTAGTGGAGGGCCCTACGAGCAGTACTTC.

This rearrangement joins TRBV7-8 to TRBJ2-7; the D is unclear. The ends were cut back, 5 bases at V and 7 bases at J, with 12 bases in the middle. Germline CDR1 and CDR2: SGHVS and FQNEAQ. The CDR3 runs 12 residues. Written as DNA, the CDR3 is TGTGCCAGCAGCCTCGCCCTCAGGGAGCAGTACTTC. Protein sequence: CASSLALREQYF.

The table lists this clone with a few counts. J is TRBJ1-5 and V is TRBV14; the D is unclear. V lost 4 bases and J 0 bases, leaving 13 bases between the germline ends. CDR1 SGHDN and CDR2 FVKESK come from the germline V gene. This CDR3 has 16 amino acids. This CDR3 is CASSPGGSPSNQPQHF. CDR3 coding DNA: TGTGCCAGCAGCCCGGGAGGGTCCCCTAGCAATCAGCCCCAGCATTTT.

The chain has TRBV23-1 and TRBJ2-7; D is unclear. TRBV23-1 is annotated as an ORF whose role is uncertain. Trimming stripped 7 bases from V and 11 bases from J, with 6 bases between. The CDR3 spans 8 residues. CDR3 sequence reads: CASNNKYF. The CDR3 DNA reads TGCGCCAGCAATAATAAGTACTTC.

This clone was counted a single time. The chain uses TRBV14 and TRBJ2-7, with a weak D call TRBD1 (6 bases). Germline CDR1 and CDR2: SGHDN and FVKESK. V shed 0 bases and J shed 1 base, with 13 bases lying between them. The CDR3 runs 16 residues. CDR3 loop: CASSQDGQGYSYEQYF. CDR3 coding DNA: TGTGCCAGCAGCCAAGATGGGCAGGGGTATTCCTACGAGCAGTACTTC.

The chain joins TRBV4-3 to TRBJ2-3; perhaps TRBD2 as D (5 bases). Germline CDR1 and CDR2: LGHNA and YSLEER. The ends were cut back, 0 bases at V and 1 base at J, with 8 bases in the middle. The CDR3 extends over 15 amino acids. The CDR3 DNA is TGCGCCAGCAGCCAAGAGGGGAGAGGCACAGATACGCAGTATTTT. It is translated as CASSQEGRGTDTQYF.

The rearrangement links TRBV4-3 to TRBJ1-4, with D perhaps TRBD1 (5 bases). V was clipped by 0 bases and J by 0 bases, with 8 bases between them. CDR3 length: 16 residues. Germline V gene lookup returns CDR1 LGHNA and CDR2 YSLEER. The CDR3 DNA reads TGCGCCAGCAGCCAAGATCGCAGGGCAACTAATGAAAAACTGTTTTTT. Amino acids: CASSQDRRATNEKLFF.

The rearrangement uses TRBV19 and TRBJ2-7; perhaps TRBD1 as D (6 bases). Germline loops: CDR1 LNHDA, CDR2 SQIVND (reference sequence). This CDR3 comprises 12 residues. V dropped 8 bases and J dropped 2 bases, with 10 bases sitting between them. The CDR3 bases are TGTGCCAGTGCAACAGGGCCCTACGAGCAGTACTTC. It yields the protein CASATGPYEQYF.